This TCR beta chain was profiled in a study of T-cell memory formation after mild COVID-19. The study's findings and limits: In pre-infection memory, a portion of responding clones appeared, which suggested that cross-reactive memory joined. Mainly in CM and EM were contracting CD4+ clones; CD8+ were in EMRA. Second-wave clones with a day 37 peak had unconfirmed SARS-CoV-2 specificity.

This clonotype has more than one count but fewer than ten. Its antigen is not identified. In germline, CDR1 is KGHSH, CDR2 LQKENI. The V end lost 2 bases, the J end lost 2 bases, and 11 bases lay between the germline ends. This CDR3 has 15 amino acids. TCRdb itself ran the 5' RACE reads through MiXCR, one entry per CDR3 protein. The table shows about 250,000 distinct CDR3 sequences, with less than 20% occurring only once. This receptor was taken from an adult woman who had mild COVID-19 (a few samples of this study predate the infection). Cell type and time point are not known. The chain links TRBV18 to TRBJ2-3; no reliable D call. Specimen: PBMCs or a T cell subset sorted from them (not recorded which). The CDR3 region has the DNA TGTGCCAGCTCACCAGATACTATCGCCACAGATACGCAGTATTTT. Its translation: CASSPDTIATDTQYF.